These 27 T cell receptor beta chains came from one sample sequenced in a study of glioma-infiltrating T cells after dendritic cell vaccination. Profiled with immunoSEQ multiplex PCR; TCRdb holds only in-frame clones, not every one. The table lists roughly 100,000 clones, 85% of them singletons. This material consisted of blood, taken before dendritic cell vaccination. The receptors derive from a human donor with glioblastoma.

CDR3 residues: CASSPRPAAGATSVYEQFF. The DNA for the CDR3 is TGCGCCAGCAGCCCCCGGCCGGCGGCGGGGGCTACCTCGGTGTATGAGCAGTTCTTC. The chain carries TRBV5-1 and TRBJ2-1; D is possibly TRBD2 (7 bases). There are 19 residues in the CDR3. Germline CDR1 and CDR2: SGHRS and YFSETQ. V was trimmed by 4 bases and J by 8 bases, leaving 31 bases between them.

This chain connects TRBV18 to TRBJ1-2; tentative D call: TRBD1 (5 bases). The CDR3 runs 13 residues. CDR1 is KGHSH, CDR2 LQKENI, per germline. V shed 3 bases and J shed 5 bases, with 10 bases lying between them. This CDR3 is CASSPGTEYGYTF. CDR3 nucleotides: TGTGCCAGCTCACCCGGGACTGAGTATGGCTACACCTTC.

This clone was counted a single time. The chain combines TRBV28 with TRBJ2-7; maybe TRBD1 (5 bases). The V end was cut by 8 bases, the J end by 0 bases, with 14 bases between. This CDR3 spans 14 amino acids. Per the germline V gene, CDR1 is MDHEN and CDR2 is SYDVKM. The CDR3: CASLNQGSSYEQYF. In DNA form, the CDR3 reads TGTGCCAGCCTGAATCAGGGTAGCTCCTACGAGCAGTACTTC.

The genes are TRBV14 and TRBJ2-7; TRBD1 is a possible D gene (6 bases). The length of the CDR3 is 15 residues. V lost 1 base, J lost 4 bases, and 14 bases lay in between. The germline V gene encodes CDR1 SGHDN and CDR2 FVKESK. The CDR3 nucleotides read TGTGCCAGCAGCCAAGCGACGGACAGTCTGTACGAGCAGTACTTC. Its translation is CASSQATDSLYEQYF.

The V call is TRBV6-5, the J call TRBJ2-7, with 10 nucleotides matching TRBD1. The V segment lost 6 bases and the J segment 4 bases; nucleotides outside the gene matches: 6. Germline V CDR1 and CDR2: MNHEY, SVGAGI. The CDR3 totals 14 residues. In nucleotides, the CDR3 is TGTGCCAGCAGGAACCCGGGACAGGGGTACGAGCAGTACTTC. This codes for CASRNPGQGYEQYF.

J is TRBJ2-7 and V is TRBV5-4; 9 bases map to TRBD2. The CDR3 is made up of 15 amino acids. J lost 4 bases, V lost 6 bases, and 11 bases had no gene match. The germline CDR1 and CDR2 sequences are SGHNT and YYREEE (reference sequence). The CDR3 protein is CASTPDGGLAYEQYF. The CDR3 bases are TGTGCCAGCACCCCGGATGGGGGACTAGCTTACGAGCAGTACTTC.

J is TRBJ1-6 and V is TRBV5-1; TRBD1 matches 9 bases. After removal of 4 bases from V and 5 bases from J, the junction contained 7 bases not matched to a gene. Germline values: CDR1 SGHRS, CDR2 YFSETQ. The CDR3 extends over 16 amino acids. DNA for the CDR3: TGCGCCAGCAGCCATACGGACAGGGGCGATAATTCACCCCTCCACTTT. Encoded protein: CASSHTDRGDNSPLHF.

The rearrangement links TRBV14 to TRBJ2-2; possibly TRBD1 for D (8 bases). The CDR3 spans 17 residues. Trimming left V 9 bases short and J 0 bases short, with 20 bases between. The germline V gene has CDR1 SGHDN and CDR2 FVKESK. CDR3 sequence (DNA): TGTGCCAGTCGAAAGGGGGGGGACAGGCCGAACACCGGGGAGCTGTTTTTT. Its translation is CASRKGGDRPNTGELFF.

The CDR3 loop is CASSLRDRDNYGYTF. The CDR3 DNA sequence: TGTGCCAGCAGCTTGAGGGACAGGGACAACTATGGCTACACCTTC. This chain connects TRBV5-4 to TRBJ1-2; 9 bases align to TRBD1. The V segment lost 1 base and the J segment 2 bases; nucleotides outside the gene matches: 3. CDR1 and CDR2 from the germline V gene are SGHNT and YYREEE (reference sequence). This CDR3 is built from 15 residues.

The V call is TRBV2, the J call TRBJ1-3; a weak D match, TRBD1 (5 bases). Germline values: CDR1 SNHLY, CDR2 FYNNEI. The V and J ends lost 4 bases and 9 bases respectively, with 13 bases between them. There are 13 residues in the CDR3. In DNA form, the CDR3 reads TGTGCCAGCAGTGGCAGGGTGGAGACCACCATATATTTT. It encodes CASSGRVETTIYF.

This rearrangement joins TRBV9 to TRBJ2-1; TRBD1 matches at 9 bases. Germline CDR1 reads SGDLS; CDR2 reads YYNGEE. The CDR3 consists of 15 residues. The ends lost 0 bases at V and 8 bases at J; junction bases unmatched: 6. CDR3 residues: CASSVGGQGRDEQFF. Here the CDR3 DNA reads TGTGCCAGCAGCGTAGGGGGACAGGGACGGGATGAGCAGTTCTTC.

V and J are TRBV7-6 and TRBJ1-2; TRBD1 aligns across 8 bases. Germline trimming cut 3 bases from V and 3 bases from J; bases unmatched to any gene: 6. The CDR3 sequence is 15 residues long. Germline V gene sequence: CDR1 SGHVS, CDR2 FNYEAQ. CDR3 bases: TGTGCCAGCAGCTTTATACAGGGGGTACACTATGGCTACACCTTC. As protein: CASSFIQGVHYGYTF.

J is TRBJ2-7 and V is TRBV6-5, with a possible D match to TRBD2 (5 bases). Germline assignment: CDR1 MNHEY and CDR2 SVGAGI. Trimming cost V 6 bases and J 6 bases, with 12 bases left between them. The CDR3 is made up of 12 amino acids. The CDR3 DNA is TGTGCCAGCAGCCCCGGAGGCGGCGAGCAGTACTTC. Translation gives CASSPGGGEQYF.

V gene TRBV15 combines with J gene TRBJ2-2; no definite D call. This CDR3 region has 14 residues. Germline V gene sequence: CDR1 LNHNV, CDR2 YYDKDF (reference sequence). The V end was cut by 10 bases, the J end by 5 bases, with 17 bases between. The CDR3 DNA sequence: TGTGCCATCACGCCCGGGTCGGGTACCGGGGAGCTGTTTTTT. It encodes CAITPGSGTGELFF.

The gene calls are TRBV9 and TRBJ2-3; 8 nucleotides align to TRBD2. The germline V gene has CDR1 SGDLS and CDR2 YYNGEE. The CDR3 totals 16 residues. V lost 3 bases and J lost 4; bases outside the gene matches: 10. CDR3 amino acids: CASSARSGDEADTQYF. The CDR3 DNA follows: TGTGCCAGCAGCGCCCGTAGCGGGGATGAGGCAGATACGCAGTATTTT.

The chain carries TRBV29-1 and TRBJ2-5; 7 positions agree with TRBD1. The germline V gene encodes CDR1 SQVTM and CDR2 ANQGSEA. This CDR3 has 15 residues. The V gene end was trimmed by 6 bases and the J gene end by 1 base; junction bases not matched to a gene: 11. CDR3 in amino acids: CSVAGGQAFQETQYF. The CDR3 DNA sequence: TGCAGCGTCGCCGGCGGACAGGCCTTCCAAGAGACCCAGTACTTC.

This chain's CDR3 is CASSGGADTQYF. The CDR3 nucleotides read TGTGCCAGCAGCGGGGGCGCAGATACGCAGTATTTT. The chain is built from TRBV5-8 and TRBJ2-3; tentatively, D is TRBD1 (6 bases). The CDR3 consists of 12 residues. V was pared by 4 bases and J by 4 bases, with 7 bases between. The germline V gene encodes CDR1 SGHTS and CDR2 YDEGEE.

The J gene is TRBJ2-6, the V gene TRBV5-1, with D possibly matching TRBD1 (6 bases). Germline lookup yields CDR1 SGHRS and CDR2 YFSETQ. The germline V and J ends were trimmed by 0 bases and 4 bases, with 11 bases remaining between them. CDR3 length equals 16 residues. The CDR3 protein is CASSLDTGLGANVLTF. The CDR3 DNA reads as TGCGCCAGCAGCTTGGACACAGGGTTAGGGGCCAACGTCCTGACTTTC.

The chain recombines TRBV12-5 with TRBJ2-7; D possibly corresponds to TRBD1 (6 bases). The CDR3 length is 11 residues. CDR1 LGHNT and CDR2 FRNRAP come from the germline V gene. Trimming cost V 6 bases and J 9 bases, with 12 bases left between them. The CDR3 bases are TGTGCTAGTGGCACAGGGAGAGGGCAGTACTTC. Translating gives CASGTGRGQYF.

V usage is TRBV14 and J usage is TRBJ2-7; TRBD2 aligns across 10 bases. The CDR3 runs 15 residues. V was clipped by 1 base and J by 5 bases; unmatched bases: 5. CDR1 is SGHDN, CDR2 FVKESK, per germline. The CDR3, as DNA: TGTGCCAGCAGCCAAGGCTTCCTAGCGGGAGACGAGCAGTACTTC. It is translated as CASSQGFLAGDEQYF.

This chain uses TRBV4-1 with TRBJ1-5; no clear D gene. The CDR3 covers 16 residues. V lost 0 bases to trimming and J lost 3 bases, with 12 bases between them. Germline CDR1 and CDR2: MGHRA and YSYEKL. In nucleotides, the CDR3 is TGCGCCAGCAGCCAAGATATTAACAGTGACAATCAGCCCCAGCATTTT. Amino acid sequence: CASSQDINSDNQPQHF.

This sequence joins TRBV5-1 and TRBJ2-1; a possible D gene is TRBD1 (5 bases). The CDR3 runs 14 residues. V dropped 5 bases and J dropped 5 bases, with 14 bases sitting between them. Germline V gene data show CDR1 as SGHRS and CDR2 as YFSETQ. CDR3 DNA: TGCGCCAGCAGGAAGGGGCAGGCGGACAATGAGCAGTTCTTC. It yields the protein CASRKGQADNEQFF.

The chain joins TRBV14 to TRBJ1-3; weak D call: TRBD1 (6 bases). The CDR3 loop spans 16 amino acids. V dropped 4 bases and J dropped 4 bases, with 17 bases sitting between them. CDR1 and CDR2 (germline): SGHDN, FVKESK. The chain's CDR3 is CASSLLAWGRGNTIYF. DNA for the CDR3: TGTGCCAGCAGCCTTCTGGCATGGGGGCGAGGAAACACCATATATTTT. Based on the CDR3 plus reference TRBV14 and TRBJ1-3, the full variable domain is EAGVTQFPSHSVIEKGQTVTLRCDPISGHDNLYWYRRVMGKEIKFLLHFVKESKQDESGMPNNRFLAERTGGTYSTLKVQPAELEDSGVYFCASSLLAWGRGNTIYFGEGSWLTVV.

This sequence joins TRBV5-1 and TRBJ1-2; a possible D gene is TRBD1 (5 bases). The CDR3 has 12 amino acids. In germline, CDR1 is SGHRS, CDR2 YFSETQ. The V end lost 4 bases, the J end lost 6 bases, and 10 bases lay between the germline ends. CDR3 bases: TGCGCCAGCAGCAAACTCAGGGATGGCTACACCTTC. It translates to CASSKLRDGYTF.

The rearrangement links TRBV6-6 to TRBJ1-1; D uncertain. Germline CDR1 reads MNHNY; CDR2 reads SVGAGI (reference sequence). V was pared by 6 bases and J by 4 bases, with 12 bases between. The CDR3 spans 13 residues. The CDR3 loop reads CASSPRLATEAFF. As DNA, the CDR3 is TGTGCCAGCAGCCCCCGACTGGCCACTGAAGCTTTCTTT.

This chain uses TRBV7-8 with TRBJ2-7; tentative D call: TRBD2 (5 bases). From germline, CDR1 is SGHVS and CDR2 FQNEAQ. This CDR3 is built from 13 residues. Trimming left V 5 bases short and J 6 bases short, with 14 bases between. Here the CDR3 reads CASSLLPLGEQYF. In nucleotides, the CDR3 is TGTGCCAGCAGCCTCCTCCCACTAGGCGAGCAGTACTTC. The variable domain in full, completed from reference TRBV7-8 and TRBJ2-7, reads GAGVSQSPRYKVAKRGQDVALRCDPISGHVSLFWYQQALGQGPEFLTYFQNEAQLDKSGLPSDRFFAERPEGSVSTLKIQRTQQEDSAVYLCASSLLPLGEQYFGPGTRLTVT.

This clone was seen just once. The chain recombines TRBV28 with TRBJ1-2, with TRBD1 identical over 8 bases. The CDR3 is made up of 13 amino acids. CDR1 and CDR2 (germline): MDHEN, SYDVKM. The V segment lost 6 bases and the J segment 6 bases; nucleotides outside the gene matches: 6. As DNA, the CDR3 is TGTGCCAGCAGGCTCTCAGGGGGCCATGGCTACACCTTC. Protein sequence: CASRLSGGHGYTF.